This T cell receptor (beta chain) was obtained from a study of human thymus T cells. Overall study results and limits: Use of V and J genes seemed skewed within the thymic and blood repertoires.

TCRdb's copy holds only in-frame clones and misses some; the assay was immunoSEQ multiplex PCR. Counted here are 120,000 or so clones, over 85% occurring once; the ten biggest clones make up 0.02% to 0.03%. Of note for this clone: Its target is not known.

The CDR3 is 17 amino acids. Germline lookup yields CDR1 MNHEY and CDR2 SMNVEV (reference sequence). Trimming took off 6 bases at V and 1 base at J, with 18 bases between the two ends. Surgeons resected thymus tissue during corrective heart surgery. Among the donors, all were healthy Finnish infants having corrective surgery for congenital heart defects. Sequenced material: thymus tissue. V is TRBV27 and J is TRBJ1-4; perhaps TRBD1 as D (5 bases). The origin of this receptor is a boy in the first two years of life with a congenital heart defect but otherwise immunologically healthy. The CDR3, as DNA: TGTGCCAGCAGGAATAAGGGACGCGGGGGAACTAATGAAAAACTGTTTTTT. It translates to CASRNKGRGGTNEKLFF.